The clone carrying this T cell receptor beta chain is termed medium-sized. The antigen remains undetermined. This sample is drawn from a study of OX40 agonist ivuxolimab in advanced cancers. On the study more broadly: People in dose escalation had one of these cancers: hepatocellular carcinoma, melanoma, renal cell or head and neck cancer.

Study outcomes and limitations: Normalized T-cell clonal expansion was also low in some nonresponders. Patients who responded partially at 0.1-3.0 mg/kg showed clonal expansion ranking among the lowest.

Patients were ineligible given autoimmune disease history or systemic immunosuppression. V lost 5 bases to trimming and J lost 2 bases, with 19 bases between them. This CDR3 comprises 16 residues. Germline CDR1 reads LNHDA; CDR2 reads SQIVND (reference sequence). The protocol was immunoSEQ multiplex PCR, while the TCRdb copy is restricted to in-frame clones and leaves out a portion. The table records fewer than 30,000 clones, about 87% of them present only once. The clonotype originates from an adult with an advanced solid tumor such as melanoma, head and neck, liver or kidney cancer. The chain is built from TRBV19 and TRBJ2-7, with a tentative D call TRBD1 (6 bases). The starting material was CD4+ or CD8+ T cells sorted from blood, obtained in a trial of the OX40 agonist ivuxolimab. CDR3: CASSPSQGIFTYEQYF. The CDR3 DNA reads TGTGCCAGTAGTCCGTCCCAGGGGATATTCACCTACGAGCAGTACTTC.